Listed below are T cell receptor beta chains from one sample, sequenced in a study of blood T cells in healthy people across ages. Using its own MiXCR run on the 5' RACE reads, TCRdb lists one record per CDR3 protein. The sample has over 550,000 distinct CDR3 sequences, 25% to 35% seen once. The sequenced sample was blood. The receptor source for this set is a woman aged 80 or older in good health. Each CDR3 is given with its conserved first and last residue. The D gene is left open where the match is weak. Size is stated for part of the rows, as once, few or many counts, or as a class when the clone is expanded.

v_gene	abundance	j_gene	d_gene	CDR3aa	CDR3nt
TRBV20-1	many	TRBJ2-3	NA	CSARNLGGSTDTQYF	TGCAGTGCTAGGAACCTAGGGGGGAGCACAGATACGCAGTATTTT
TRBV28	many	TRBJ2-3	NA	CASRTFSSSDTQYF	TGTGCCAGCAGGACCTTCAGTAGTTCAGATACGCAGTATTTT
TRBV12-5	few	TRBJ1-5	TRBD1	CASGLVQGRGNQPQHF	TGTGCTAGTGGTTTGGTACAGGGGAGGGGCAATCAGCCCCAGCATTTT
TRBV12-3/TRBV12-4	few	TRBJ2-7	TRBD2	CASIVTSGGPNEQYF	TGTGCCAGCATTGTCACTAGCGGGGGACCCAATGAGCAGTACTTC
TRBV18	many	TRBJ2-7	NA	CASSPGQGGSEQYF	TGTGCCAGCTCACCAGGGCAGGGGGGGAGCGAGCAGTACTTC
TRBV7-3	few	TRBJ1-1	TRBD1	CASSRTGGAEAFF	TGTGCCAGCAGCCGTACAGGGGGGGCTGAAGCTTTCTTT
TRBV11-2	many	TRBJ2-5	NA	CASSPQTGLFETQYF	TGTGCCAGCAGCCCTCAGACAGGACTATTCGAGACCCAGTACTTC
TRBV20-1	few	TRBJ2-6	NA	CSAICPGGANVRTF	TGCAGTGCAATCTGCCCAGGGGGGGCCAACGTCCGGACTTTC
TRBV30	many	TRBJ2-5	NA	CAWRTSGETQYF	TGTGCCTGGAGGACATCTGGGGAGACCCAGTACTTC
TRBV7-6	NA	TRBJ1-4	NA	CASSRDEGEKLFF	TGTGCCAGCAGTCGTGACGAGGGTGAAAAACTGTTTTTT
TRBV11-2	once	TRBJ1-1	NA	CASSWGRRSNTEAFF	TGTGCCAGCAGCTGGGGGCGAAGGTCGAACACTGAAGCTTTCTTT
TRBV20-1	NA	TRBJ2-2	NA	CSARLTGELFF	TGCAGTGCTAGACTTACCGGGGAGCTGTTTTTT
TRBV5-1	many	TRBJ2-5	NA	CASSLGQAYQETQYF	TGCGCCAGCAGCTTGGGACAGGCGTACCAAGAGACCCAGTACTTC
TRBV7-2	many	TRBJ2-6	NA	CASSLSAGFGANVLTF	TGTGCCAGCAGCTTATCGGCAGGGTTCGGGGCCAACGTCCTGACTTTC
TRBV7-2	many	TRBJ2-5	TRBD2	CASSSPERGVVQETQYF	TGTGCCAGCAGCTCCCCCGAGCGGGGGGTCGTCCAAGAGACCCAGTACTTC
TRBV5-1	many	TRBJ2-1	TRBD2	CASSGVASGLSYNEQFF	TGCGCCAGCAGTGGGGTAGCTAGCGGATTATCCTACAATGAGCAGTTCTTC
TRBV7-2	many	TRBJ1-2	NA	CASSPRRGGYTF	TGTGCCAGCAGCCCTCGGAGAGGTGGCTACACCTTC
TRBV5-6	few	TRBJ2-5	NA	CASRFLGAKETQYF	TGTGCCAGCAGGTTCTTAGGGGCCAAGGAGACCCAGTACTTC